This T cell receptor (beta chain) emerged from a study of radiation and T cells in renal cell carcinoma. Whole-study findings and limits: From baseline, blood top tumor clonotypes peaked at 2 weeks post-radiation.

The data were produced by immunoSEQ multiplex PCR, yet TCRdb's version contains in-frame clones alone and is incomplete. The data hold approximately 150,000 clones, with 70% to 90% observed a single time. The CDR3 covers 14 residues. Germline V CDR1 and CDR2: SGHTA, FQGNSA. The ends lost 8 bases at V and 7 bases at J; junction bases unmatched: 12. Described time point: blood 4 weeks post-SBRT, at nephrectomy. Treatment described: 15 Gy SBRT to primary tumor, nephrectomy 4 weeks later. With regard to this clone: Antigen: not known.

The chain uses TRBV7-2 and TRBJ2-7; 9 nucleotides align to TRBD2. The sequenced sample was blood, obtained from a patient whose treatment included radiotherapy and nephrectomy. This sequence originates from a woman aged 50 to 60 with renal cell carcinoma. DNA of the CDR3: TGTGCCAGCTCCATCGGCGGGGGGGCTGTAGAGCAGTACTTC. It encodes CASSIGGGAVEQYF.